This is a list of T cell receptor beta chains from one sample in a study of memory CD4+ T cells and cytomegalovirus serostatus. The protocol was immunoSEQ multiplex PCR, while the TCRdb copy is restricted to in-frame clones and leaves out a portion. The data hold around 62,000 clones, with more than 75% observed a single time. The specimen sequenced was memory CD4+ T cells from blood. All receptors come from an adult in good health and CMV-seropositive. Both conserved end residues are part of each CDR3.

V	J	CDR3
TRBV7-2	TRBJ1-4	CASSLVNEKLFF
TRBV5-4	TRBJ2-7	CASSMGLAGEQYF
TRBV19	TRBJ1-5	CASTPRPGLHNQPQHF
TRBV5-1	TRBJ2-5	CASSLHPPPGETQYF
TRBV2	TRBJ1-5	CASSEKPASRAGTYSNQPQHF
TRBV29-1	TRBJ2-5	CSVGGVASTTQETQYF
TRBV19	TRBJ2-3	CASSIPFSAGYTDTQYF
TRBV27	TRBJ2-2	CASSLAAYLTGELFF
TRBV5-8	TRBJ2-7	CASSFRTGVNEQYF
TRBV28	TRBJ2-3	CASSPPGTETSTDTQYF
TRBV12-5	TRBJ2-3	CASGPGDRGHTDTQYF
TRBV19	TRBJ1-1	CASSEQGRTEAFF
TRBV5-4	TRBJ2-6	CASSSYRGALGANVLTF
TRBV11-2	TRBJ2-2	CASSLGRIHTGELFF
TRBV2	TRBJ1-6	CASTGESYNSPLHF
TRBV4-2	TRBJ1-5	CASSQDNPGAVQPQHF
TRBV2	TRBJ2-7	CASSDTSGAYEQYF
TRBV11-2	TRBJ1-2	CASRTIRGRTYLYGYTF
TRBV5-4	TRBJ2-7	CASSLEGGDYEQYF
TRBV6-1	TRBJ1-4	CASSEGQGPTNEKLFF
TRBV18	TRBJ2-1	CASSGTSGNNEQFF
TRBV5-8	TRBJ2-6	CASSLLGYGANVLTF
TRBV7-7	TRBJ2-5	CASSLGLMETQYF
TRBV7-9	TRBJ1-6	CASSSGQGNWNSPLHF
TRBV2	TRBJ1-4	CASSGQGRGTNEKLFF
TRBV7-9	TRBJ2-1	CASSRTGFNEQFF
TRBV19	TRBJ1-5	CASSTDREQPQHF
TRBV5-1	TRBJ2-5	CASSLLGTQETQYF
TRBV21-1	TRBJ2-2	CASSKRAGELFF
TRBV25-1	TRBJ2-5	CASTLRGETQYF
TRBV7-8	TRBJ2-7	CASSAFGGLSSYEQYF
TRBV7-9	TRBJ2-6	CASSWAGANVLTF
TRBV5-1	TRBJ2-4	CASSLEGTLAKNIQYF
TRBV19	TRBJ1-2	CASSIDRDGYTF
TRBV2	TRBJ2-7	CASLTSSGSGDEQYF
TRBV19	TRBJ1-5	CASAGGVNQPQHF
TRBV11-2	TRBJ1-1	CASSLVMGQSRTEAFF
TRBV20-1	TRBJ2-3	CSVKSTDTQYF
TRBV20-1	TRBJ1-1	CSAPLRTEAFF
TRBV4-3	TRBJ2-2	CASSQDQRLNTGELFF
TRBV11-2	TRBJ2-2	CASFGQGDTGELFF
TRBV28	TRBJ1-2	CASSLSGTGESGYTF
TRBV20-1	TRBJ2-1	CSPTAYNEQFF
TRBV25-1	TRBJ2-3	CASSDLGADTQYF
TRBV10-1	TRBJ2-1	CASSPRGLAGTEQFF
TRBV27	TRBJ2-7	CASSLRDRGTEQYF
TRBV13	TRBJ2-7	CASSLGRYRDEQYF
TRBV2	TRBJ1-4	CASSRNNEKLFF
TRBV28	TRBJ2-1	CASSLPLTHRSYNEQFF